The 7 T cell receptor beta chains below all came from one sample that was sequenced in a study of cytomegalovirus exposure and HLA in healthy donors. PCR amplification relied on 60 Vbeta primers (plus 13 Jbeta primers). Only in-frame clones appear in the TCRdb table, and some are missing; sequencing was by immunoSEQ multiplex PCR. The sample includes 170,000 or so clones, over 70% of them seen just once. The sequenced sample was PBMCs. Receptors originate from a man aged 30 to 45 in good health and CMV-seropositive.

The chain joins TRBV6-1 to TRBJ2-3; 8 bases match TRBD1. The V and J ends lost 4 bases and 6 bases, in that order; junction bases with no gene match: 0. The germline V gene has CDR1 MNHNS and CDR2 SASEGT. The CDR3 consists of 12 residues. In nucleotides, the CDR3 is TGTGCCAGCAGTGGACAGGGGGATACGCAGTATTTT. This sequence encodes CASSGQGDTQYF.

The rearrangement links TRBV19 to TRBJ1-2; 7 nucleotides line up with TRBD1. The CDR3 totals 14 residues. Germline-derived CDR1 and CDR2 are LNHDA and SQIVND (reference sequence). The V and J ends lost 7 bases and 4 bases, in that order; junction bases with no gene match: 9. CDR3 protein: CASKFSGGFYGYTF. The CDR3 coding sequence is TGTGCCAGTAAATTTTCAGGGGGGTTCTATGGCTACACCTTC.

This CDR3 reads CASSAGTVATNEKLFF. CDR3 nucleotide sequence: TGTGCCAGCAGCGCGGGGACAGTTGCAACTAATGAAAAACTGTTTTTT. This chain connects TRBV9 to TRBJ1-4; 7 nucleotides align to TRBD1. The CDR3 has 16 amino acids. The junction had 5 bases not matched to a gene; V was cut back by 3 bases and J by 0 bases. The germline CDR1 and CDR2 sequences are SGDLS and YYNGEE.

The rearrangement uses TRBV5-1 and TRBJ2-3; TRBD2 aligns across 16 bases. Trimming cost V 0 bases and J 6 bases; bases outside gene matches: 13. Germline CDR1 and CDR2: SGHRS and YFSETQ. The CDR3 spans 20 residues. The CDR3 DNA follows: TGCGCCAGCAGCTTGGTCCGCGGGACTAGCGGGAGGGCTCGGATGGATACGCAGTATTTT. Its translation is CASSLVRGTSGRARMDTQYF.

The CDR3 DNA sequence: TGTGCCAGCAGTGGCGGACTAGAAACAGATACGCAGTATTTT. It translates to CASSGGLETDTQYF. The rearrangement links TRBV6-1 to TRBJ2-3; TRBD2 matches at 7 bases. The J segment lost 3 bases and the V segment lost 4 bases, leaving 4 bases of the junction unmatched. The germline CDR1 and CDR2 sequences are MNHNS and SASEGT. The CDR3 sequence is 14 residues long.

The chain employs TRBV28 and TRBJ2-4; 7 bases match TRBD1. The CDR3 has 14 residues. V trimming: 6 bases; J trimming: 9 bases; junction bases outside the gene matches: 11. Germline CDR1 is MDHEN and CDR2 is SYDVKM. CDR3 sequence (DNA): TGTGCCAGCAGCCTGGACAGGTCAGGGCGCATTCAGTACTTC. It yields the protein CASSLDRSGRIQYF. Full variable domain (remainder filled in from reference TRBV28 and TRBJ2-4): DVKVTQSSRYLVKRTGEKVFLECVQDMDHENMFWYRQDPGLGLRLIYFSYDVKMKEKGDIPEGYSVSREKKERFSLILESASTNQTSMYLCASSLDRSGRIQYFGAGTRLSVL.

The chain has TRBV19 and TRBJ1-6; 9 bases map to TRBD1. The ends lost 6 bases at V and 6 bases at J; junction bases unmatched: 3. Germline values: CDR1 LNHDA, CDR2 SQIVND (reference sequence). This CDR3 has 14 residues. The DNA of the CDR3 is TGTGCCAGTAGAGGACAGGGGACTAATTCACCCCTCCACTTT. Protein sequence: CASRGQGTNSPLHF.